The 32 T cell receptor beta chains reported below all come from one sample, sequenced in a study of cytomegalovirus exposure and HLA in healthy donors. In the PCR, 60 Vbeta and 13 Jbeta primers were used. Sequenced by immunoSEQ multiplex PCR; TCRdb stores in-frame clones only, minus some. The table lists just over 40,000 clones. The specimen sequenced was PBMCs. The receptors originated from a young man in good health and CMV-seronegative.

The chain combines TRBV30 with TRBJ2-7, with D possibly matching TRBD1 (5 bases). There are 15 residues in the CDR3. Germline V gives CDR1 GTSNPN, CDR2 SVGIG (reference sequence). V gave up 3 bases and J gave up 3 bases, with 18 bases separating them. The CDR3 nucleotides read TGTGCCTGGAGCTACTACGGACAAATTTTCTACGAGCAGTACTTC. Translating it yields CAWSYYGQIFYEQYF.

The chain joins TRBV9 to TRBJ2-5; 8 nucleotides match TRBD2. Germline-derived CDR1 and CDR2 are SGDLS and YYNGEE. Trimming removed 1 base from V and 2 bases from J; junction bases left unmatched: 4. CDR3 length: 15 residues. The CDR3 DNA reads as TGTGCCAGCAGCGTAACTAGCGGTAGACAAGAGACCCAGTACTTC. Translating it yields CASSVTSGRQETQYF.

CDR3 DNA sequence: TGTGCCAGCAGCTTAAATACAGGGTACCACGAGCAGTACTTC. It codes for CASSLNTGYHEQYF. V usage is TRBV7-9 and J usage is TRBJ2-7; perhaps TRBD1 as D (6 bases). Germline CDR1 reads SEHNR; CDR2 reads FQNEAQ (reference sequence). The V end was cut by 2 bases, the J end by 5 bases, with 13 bases between. CDR3 length equals 14 residues.

The V and J genes are TRBV5-1 and TRBJ2-2; no reliable D call. The CDR3 spans 11 residues. Between the trimmed V and J ends, which lost 5 bases and 6 bases, there was a span of 5 bases. The germline V gene has CDR1 SGHRS and CDR2 YFSETQ. For the CDR3, the DNA is TGCGCCAGCAGGGCTGCCGGGGAGCTGTTTTTT. The encoded protein is CASRAAGELFF.

The CDR3 DNA is TGTGCCAGCAGCCAAGAACAGGGGCGAGCCTACGAGCAGTACTTC. It codes for CASSQEQGRAYEQYF. This sequence joins TRBV4-2 and TRBJ2-7, with 7 bases identical to TRBD1. From germline, CDR1 is LGHNA and CDR2 YNFKEQ. The CDR3 length is 15 residues. V lost 0 bases to trimming and J lost 2 bases; unmatched junction nucleotides: 4.

V usage is TRBV7-8 and J usage is TRBJ2-7; 12 bases are a match to TRBD2. Germline-derived CDR1 and CDR2 are SGHVS and FQNEAQ. Trimming at V came to 5 bases and at J to 2 bases, leaving 4 bases not matched to a gene. There are 15 residues in the CDR3. CDR3 protein: CASSPWTSGTYEQYF. The CDR3 DNA follows: TGTGCCAGCAGCCCATGGACTAGCGGGACCTACGAGCAGTACTTC.

V is TRBV6-5 and J is TRBJ2-5; 11 bases fit TRBD1. Per germline, CDR1 MNHEY and CDR2 SVGAGI. V shed 6 bases and J 5 bases; nucleotides not matched to a gene: 8. The CDR3 has 15 amino acids. The CDR3 reads CASSTGQGAWETQYF. The CDR3 nucleotides read TGTGCCAGCAGCACCGGACAGGGGGCATGGGAGACCCAGTACTTC.

The J gene is TRBJ2-3, the V gene TRBV28, with 12 bases identical to TRBD2. Per germline, CDR1 MDHEN and CDR2 SYDVKM. The CDR3 is 18 residues long. V shed 5 bases, J shed 3 bases, and the junction held 12 bases outside the gene matches. The DNA for the CDR3 is TGTGCCAGCAGTACCTCTAGCGGGGGGGGAAGTCGTACAGATACGCAGTATTTT. Residues: CASSTSSGGGSRTDTQYF.

The V and J genes are TRBV2 and TRBJ1-4; D is undetermined. Germline CDR1 reads SNHLY; CDR2 reads FYNNEI. Trimming left V 10 bases short and J 10 bases short, with 16 bases between. The CDR3 covers 12 residues. The CDR3 sequence: CAIGPPGGKLFF. The CDR3 nucleotides are TGTGCCATTGGACCGCCCGGAGGAAAACTGTTTTTT.

In DNA form, the CDR3 reads TGTGCCAGCAGCCCAAGAGGGGACATTCCCAAAAACATTCAGTACTTC. This codes for CASSPRGDIPKNIQYF. This chain uses TRBV7-2 with TRBJ2-4; possible D gene TRBD1, 6 bases. The ends were cut back, 5 bases at V and 2 bases at J, with 16 bases in the middle. This CDR3 spans 16 amino acids. CDR1 is SGHTA and CDR2 is FQGNSA in the germline V gene. Complete variable domain (other parts from reference TRBV7-2 and TRBJ2-4): GAGVSQSPSNKVTEKGKDVELRCDPISGHTALYWYRQSLGQGLEFLIYFQGNSAPDKSGLPSDRFSAERTGGSVSTLTIQRTQQEDSAVYLCASSPRGDIPKNIQYFGAGTRLSVL.

This chain uses TRBV5-8 with TRBJ1-1; D is possibly TRBD1 (5 bases). Trimming took off 0 bases at V and 5 bases at J, with 11 bases between the two ends. Germline-derived CDR1 and CDR2 are SGHTS and YDEGEE. The CDR3 covers 14 residues. The CDR3 sequence is CASSLAQGSTEAFF. Written as DNA, the CDR3 is TGTGCCAGCAGCTTGGCCCAGGGAAGTACTGAAGCTTTCTTT.

The chain joins TRBV27 to TRBJ2-3, with 9 positions matching TRBD1. The length of the CDR3 is 13 residues. J was trimmed by 7 bases and V by 5 bases; bases with no gene match: 4. Looked up from germline, CDR1 is MNHEY and CDR2 is SMNVEV (reference sequence). Here the CDR3 reads CASSPGTGYTQYF. The CDR3 DNA is TGTGCCAGCAGTCCCGGGACAGGGTATACGCAGTATTTT.

The chain is built from TRBV5-4 and TRBJ1-1, with 7 bases matching TRBD1. The V gene's germline CDR1 is SGHNT and CDR2 YYREEE (reference sequence). CDR3 size: 16 residues. Unmatched junction bases numbered 11, after V lost 0 bases and J lost 6 bases. CDR3 DNA: TGTGCCAGCAGCTTGGTCGGGGTCACAGGGGATGCTGAAGCTTTCTTT. As protein: CASSLVGVTGDAEAFF.

The rearrangement joins TRBV7-2 to TRBJ2-1; the match to TRBD2 covers 7 bases. V trimming: 2 bases; J trimming: 3 bases; junction bases outside the gene matches: 10. From germline, CDR1 is SGHTA and CDR2 FQGNSA. There are 17 residues in the CDR3. This CDR3 reads CASSLSLSGNYYNEQFF. The DNA of the CDR3 is TGTGCCAGCAGCTTATCCTTAAGCGGGAACTACTACAATGAGCAGTTCTTC.

The chain has TRBV9 and TRBJ2-5, with 7 bases matching TRBD2. V lost 0 bases to trimming and J lost 5 bases; unmatched junction nucleotides: 10. Germline V lookup: CDR1 SGDLS, CDR2 YYNGEE. This CDR3 region has 16 residues. The CDR3 region has the DNA TGTGCCAGCAGCGTAGGCGGCGGGAGACGTGGGGAGACCCAGTACTTC. Translation: CASSVGGGRRGETQYF.

V is TRBV19 and J is TRBJ2-7; 8 nucleotides agree with TRBD2. The V gene's germline CDR1 is LNHDA and CDR2 SQIVND (reference sequence). This CDR3 is 15 amino acids long. V shed 7 bases, J shed 0 bases, and the junction held 8 bases outside the gene matches. The DNA for the CDR3 is TGTGCCAGTACCCAGTCACTAGCGGACTCCTACGAGCAGTACTTC. It yields the protein CASTQSLADSYEQYF.

V is TRBV5-1 and J is TRBJ2-7, with a possible D match to TRBD1 (5 bases). The ends were cut back, 0 bases at V and 3 bases at J, with 13 bases in the middle. Germline assignment: CDR1 SGHRS and CDR2 YFSETQ. CDR3 length equals 15 residues. CDR3 sequence (DNA): TGCGCCAGCAGCTTGGCGGCAGGGCAAGTCTACGAGCAGTACTTC. This sequence encodes CASSLAAGQVYEQYF.

The CDR3 nucleotides are TGTGCCATCAGTCGGGACAGGGAGGACGGGGAGCTGTTTTTT. Its protein is CAISRDREDGELFF. V gene TRBV10-3 combines with J gene TRBJ2-2; TRBD1 matches 9 bases. J was trimmed by 7 bases and V by 5 bases; bases with no gene match: 5. There are 14 residues in the CDR3. Germline CDR1 and CDR2: ENHRY and SYGVKD.

The V call is TRBV7-2, the J call TRBJ2-3, with D perhaps TRBD1 (5 bases). Germline V gives CDR1 SGHTA, CDR2 FQGNSA. The CDR3 is 15 residues long. V lost 1 base to trimming and J lost 2 bases, with 10 bases between them. In DNA form, the CDR3 reads TGTGCCAGCAGCTTAGTGGGGCTGAACACAGATACGCAGTATTTT. Its protein product is CASSLVGLNTDTQYF.

The chain has TRBV9 and TRBJ1-5; D remains unclear. V was cut by 0 bases and J by 7 bases, with 11 bases left in between. The V gene's germline CDR1 is SGDLS and CDR2 YYNGEE. This CDR3 has 14 amino acids. CDR3 residues: CASSVDAGLQPQHF. Here the CDR3 DNA reads TGTGCCAGCAGCGTAGATGCGGGTTTGCAGCCCCAGCATTTT.

The chain links TRBV19 to TRBJ2-2; the D gene is possibly TRBD1 (7 bases). The CDR3 has 16 residues. Trimming stripped 0 bases from V and 1 base from J, with 9 bases between. Germline V gene data show CDR1 as LNHDA and CDR2 as SQIVND (reference sequence). This CDR3 reads CASSIEQGGNTGELFF. DNA of the CDR3: TGTGCCAGTAGTATAGAGCAGGGGGGGAACACCGGGGAGCTGTTTTTT.

This chain links TRBV5-1 with TRBJ2-7, with 10 bases lining up with TRBD2. V shed 0 bases, J shed 0 bases, and the junction held 6 bases outside the gene matches. This CDR3 is built from 17 residues. CDR1 SGHRS and CDR2 YFSETQ come from the germline V gene. This CDR3 is CASSLVASGSFSYEQYF. In DNA form, the CDR3 reads TGCGCCAGCAGCTTGGTAGCTAGCGGGAGTTTCTCCTACGAGCAGTACTTC.

The chain is built from TRBV6-1 and TRBJ1-1; TRBD1 aligns across 10 bases. This CDR3 comprises 15 residues. V was clipped by 3 bases and J by 2 bases; unmatched bases: 3. The germline gives CDR1 MNHNS, CDR2 SASEGT. The CDR3 region has the DNA TGTGCCAGCAGTGACTGGGACAGGGGAAACACTGAAGCTTTCTTT. It is translated as CASSDWDRGNTEAFF.

CDR3 loop: CSVRQGTSSYEQYF. The CDR3 DNA is TGCAGCGTGCGACAGGGAACAAGCTCCTACGAGCAGTACTTC. J is TRBJ2-7 and V is TRBV29-1, with TRBD1 matching 7 bases. Per the germline V gene, CDR1 is SQVTM and CDR2 is ANQGSEA. This CDR3 has 14 amino acids. V gave up 6 bases and J gave up 0 bases; unmatched junction bases: 8.

Remarks on this clone: Other DNA variants within this sample encode the same CDR3. V is TRBV29-1 and J is TRBJ1-1; a weak D match, TRBD1 (6 bases). This CDR3 has 14 amino acids. The V and J ends lost 6 bases and 2 bases respectively, with 16 bases between them. Per the germline V gene, CDR1 is SQVTM and CDR2 is ANQGSEA. The DNA of the CDR3 is TGCAGCGTACGGGACACAAGACTAAACACTGAAGCTTTCTTT. Residues: CSVRDTRLNTEAFF.

The rearrangement uses TRBV19 and TRBJ2-1; no definite D call. Deletions cut 6 bases from V and 3 bases from J, with 9 bases between. The CDR3 is made up of 13 amino acids. CDR1 and CDR2 (germline): LNHDA, SQIVND (reference sequence). The CDR3 DNA follows: TGTGCCAGTAGCCCCCGAGGCTACAATGAGCAGTTCTTC. It translates to CASSPRGYNEQFF. The complete variable domain, with remaining parts taken from reference TRBV19 and TRBJ2-1, reads DGGITQSPKYLFRKEGQNVTLSCEQNLNHDAMYWYRQDPGQGLRLIYYSQIVNDFQKGDIAEGYSVSREKKESFPLTVTSAQKNPTAFYLCASSPRGYNEQFFGPGTRLTVL.

V usage is TRBV4-3 and J usage is TRBJ1-1; a weak D match, TRBD1 (5 bases). The CDR3 contains 14 residues. Germline V CDR1 and CDR2: LGHNA, YSLEER. V lost 0 bases, J lost 11 bases, and 16 bases lay in between. The chain's CDR3 is CASSQDFQGDRAFF. DNA of the CDR3: TGCGCCAGCAGCCAAGATTTCCAGGGTGATCGGGCTTTCTTT.

V and J are TRBV10-3 and TRBJ2-3; 11 nucleotides line up with TRBD2. Per the germline V gene, CDR1 is ENHRY and CDR2 is SYGVKD. The CDR3 extends over 18 amino acids. Trimming removed 3 bases from V and 0 bases from J; junction bases left unmatched: 8. The CDR3 is CAISDPPGLAASTDTQYF. CDR3 bases: TGTGCCATCAGTGACCCACCGGGACTAGCGGCTAGCACAGATACGCAGTATTTT.

The chain is built from TRBV7-9 and TRBJ2-4; D is unresolved. The CDR3 has 17 residues. Germline V CDR1 and CDR2: SEHNR, FQNEAQ (reference sequence). V gave up 0 bases and J gave up 0 bases, with 12 bases separating them. In DNA form, the CDR3 reads TGTGCCAGCAGCTTAGCCCCAACCACGGGAGCCAAAAACATTCAGTACTTC. Its translation is CASSLAPTTGAKNIQYF.

This rearrangement joins TRBV7-2 to TRBJ1-3; D unclear. V lost 2 bases to trimming and J lost 4 bases, with 12 bases between them. The CDR3 extends over 15 amino acids. The germline gives CDR1 SGHTA, CDR2 FQGNSA. DNA of the CDR3: TGTGCCAGCAGCTTAATCGTACACCCCGGAAACACCATATATTTT. Amino acid sequence: CASSLIVHPGNTIYF.

The chain carries TRBV6-5 and TRBJ2-7, with 9 positions matching TRBD2. V trimming: 5 bases; J trimming: 2 bases; junction bases outside the gene matches: 7. Germline lookup yields CDR1 MNHEY and CDR2 SVGAGI. CDR3 size: 15 residues. CDR3 sequence (DNA): TGTGCCAGCAGTACCCTAGCGGGAAGCGCCTACGAGCAGTACTTC. This codes for CASSTLAGSAYEQYF.

The chain uses TRBV29-1 and TRBJ1-5; 9 bases are shared with TRBD1. Germline CDR1 reads SQVTM; CDR2 reads ANQGSEA. V shed 5 bases and J 4 bases; nucleotides not matched to a gene: 6. CDR3 length equals 14 residues. CDR3 sequence (DNA): TGCAGCGTTACCCCCGGGACAGGGAATCAGCCCCAGCATTTT. Translating gives CSVTPGTGNQPQHF.